The 13 T cell receptor beta chains presented below share a single source sample, sequenced in a study of blood T cell repertoires in COVID-19. Profiled with immunoSEQ multiplex PCR; TCRdb holds only in-frame clones, not every one. The sample lists roughly 330,000 clones, approximately 90% occurring once. Sequences were obtained from peripheral blood. The receptor source for this set is a man between 25 and 39 years old with COVID-19, enrolled during active disease.

The chain links TRBV15 to TRBJ1-1; TRBD1 aligns across 8 bases. Germline trimming cut 1 base from V and 3 bases from J; bases unmatched to any gene: 1. The CDR3 runs 14 residues. The germline V gene has CDR1 LNHNV and CDR2 YYDKDF (reference sequence). CDR3 amino acids: CATSRGQGYTEAFF. CDR3 DNA: TGTGCCACCAGCAGAGGACAGGGGTACACTGAAGCTTTCTTT.

This chain connects TRBV4-2 to TRBJ1-2; a possible D gene is TRBD1 (6 bases). The germline V gene has CDR1 LGHNA and CDR2 YNFKEQ. The germline V and J ends were trimmed by 0 bases and 4 bases, with 12 bases remaining between them. This CDR3 region has 15 residues. CDR3: CASSQELGAGYGYTF. The DNA of the CDR3 is TGTGCCAGCAGCCAAGAGTTGGGGGCAGGCTATGGCTACACCTTC.

This chain joins TRBV2 and TRBJ2-7, with D maybe TRBD1 (6 bases). Germline CDR1 is SNHLY and CDR2 is FYNNEI. This CDR3 region has 14 residues. V was cut by 3 bases and J by 0 bases, with 9 bases left in between. The DNA for the CDR3 is TGTGCCAGCAGTGAGACAGGACGCTCCTACGAGCAGTACTTC. Encoded protein: CASSETGRSYEQYF.

The chain carries TRBV5-1 and TRBJ1-2; 8 positions agree with TRBD1. Per the germline V gene, CDR1 is SGHRS and CDR2 is YFSETQ. This CDR3 is built from 16 residues. The trim removed 0 bases at V and 4 bases at J, leaving 8 bases unmatched. CDR3 DNA: TGCGCCAGCAGCTTGGACGGACAGGGACTCTCCTATGGCTACACCTTC. Residues: CASSLDGQGLSYGYTF.

The chain uses TRBV5-1 and TRBJ2-7; the D gene is possibly TRBD1 (5 bases). CDR3 size: 13 residues. Trimming cost V 4 bases and J 8 bases, with 16 bases left between them. Germline lookup yields CDR1 SGHRS and CDR2 YFSETQ. CDR3 in amino acids: CASSAEDSDQQYF. Written as DNA, the CDR3 is TGCGCCAGCAGCGCAGAAGACAGCGATCAGCAGTACTTC.

The V gene is TRBV6-2 or TRBV6-3, the J gene TRBJ2-1; 7 bases agree with TRBD2. V shed 2 bases and J 4 bases; nucleotides not matched to a gene: 8. Germline CDR1 is MNHEY and CDR2 is SVGEGT. This CDR3 is built from 16 residues. The CDR3 spells CASSYVRGRPYNEQFF. The CDR3 DNA sequence: TGTGCCAGCAGTTACGTGCGCGGGAGACCGTACAATGAGCAGTTCTTC.

The chain carries TRBV6-6 and TRBJ1-3; 9 bases are shared with TRBD1. V dropped 5 bases and J dropped 2; count of bases not matched to a gene: 7. The CDR3 has 16 residues. Germline values: CDR1 MNHNY, CDR2 SVGAGI (reference sequence). This chain's CDR3 is CASSPPGQGAGNTIYF. Written as DNA, the CDR3 is TGTGCCAGCAGTCCACCGGGACAGGGAGCTGGAAACACCATATATTTT.

The CDR3 protein is CASSFSAGQVTEKLFF. DNA for the CDR3: TGTGCCAGCAGCTTTTCCGCGGGACAGGTGACTGAAAAACTGTTTTTT. The genes are TRBV5-4 and TRBJ1-4; 8 nucleotides agree with TRBD1. After removal of 2 bases from V and 7 bases from J, the junction contained 10 bases not matched to a gene. The germline V gene encodes CDR1 SGHNT and CDR2 YYREEE (reference sequence). The CDR3 length is 16 residues. Full variable domain (missing parts from reference TRBV5-4 and TRBJ1-4): ETGVTQSPTHLIKTRGQQVTLRCSSQSGHNTVSWYQQALGQGPQFIFQYYREEENGRGNFPPRFSGLQFPNYSSELNVNALELDDSALYLCASSFSAGQVTEKLFFGSGTQLSVL.

This chain joins TRBV11-2 and TRBJ2-7, with D perhaps matching TRBD1 (5 bases). CDR1 is SGHAT and CDR2 is FQNNGV in the germline V gene. V gave up 0 bases and J gave up 2 bases, with 11 bases separating them. This CDR3 is 15 amino acids long. CDR3 nucleotide sequence: TGTGCCAGCAGCTTAGATCTACAGGCAACCTACGAGCAGTACTTC. Translated, it gives CASSLDLQATYEQYF.

V is TRBV27 and J is TRBJ2-7; TRBD1 matches 7 bases. The V segment lost 5 bases and the J segment 0 bases; nucleotides outside the gene matches: 13. CDR3 size: 17 residues. Germline V CDR1 and CDR2: MNHEY, SMNVEV (reference sequence). The CDR3 DNA sequence: TGTGCCAGCAGTGCACGGACCCGGGACAGCCCCTCCTACGAGCAGTACTTC. It yields the protein CASSARTRDSPSYEQYF.

The chain has TRBV19 and TRBJ2-3, with TRBD2 matching 9 bases. Germline CDR1 is LNHDA and CDR2 is SQIVND (reference sequence). V trimming: 5 bases; J trimming: 3 bases; junction bases outside the gene matches: 6. The CDR3 is 15 amino acids. CDR3 amino acids: CASSRSSGVTDTQYF. For the CDR3, the DNA is TGTGCCAGTAGTCGCTCTAGCGGGGTAACAGATACGCAGTATTTT.

The chain is built from TRBV14 and TRBJ2-7; 12 bases line up with TRBD1. V shed 3 bases and J 4 bases; nucleotides not matched to a gene: 10. The CDR3 has 17 amino acids. Germline CDR1 is SGHDN and CDR2 is FVKESK. CDR3 region: CASSHFPGTGGRYEQYF. As DNA, the CDR3 is TGTGCCAGCAGCCATTTTCCAGGGACAGGGGGCCGATACGAGCAGTACTTC.

V usage is TRBV6-2 or TRBV6-3 and J usage is TRBJ2-2; 9 bases are shared with TRBD1. The CDR3 is made up of 18 amino acids. V lost 4 bases to trimming and J lost 6 bases; unmatched junction nucleotides: 15. Germline values: CDR1 MNHEY, CDR2 SVGEGT. The CDR3 is CASSFPGLGRQGAGELFF. CDR3 bases: TGTGCCAGCAGTTTCCCCGGGCTGGGGCGACAGGGGGCCGGGGAGCTGTTTTTT.